The 5 T cell receptor beta chains below come from one sample, sequenced in a study of T cells expressing NK-cell markers. TCRdb re-called the 5' RACE reads, yielding one record per CDR3 amino acid sequence without DNA. The table gives about 440,000 distinct CDR3 sequences; the top ten clones make up under 7.5% of it. The sequencing sample was made of blood T cells: a sorted CD56 or NKG2C T cell subset, CD4+ or CD8+ T cells, or bulk PBMC T cells (not recorded which). These receptor sequences come from a woman aged 18-69 years in good health.

The rearrangement uses TRBV6-2 or TRBV6-3 and TRBJ2-3; there is no DNA to check the TCRdb D call of TRBD1. CDR1 is MNHEY, CDR2 SVGEGT, per germline. This CDR3 region has 16 residues. The CDR3 region is CASSYPQGLFTDTQYF.

The chain combines TRBV20-1 with TRBJ2-3; the TRBD2 assignment by TCRdb is unverifiable without DNA. Germline CDR1 is DFQATT and CDR2 is SNEGSKA (reference sequence). This CDR3 has 15 residues. This CDR3 is CSASGGGGIRDTQYF.

This chain links TRBV7-8 with TRBJ2-4; TCRdb returns TRBD1, unconfirmable since there is no DNA. The germline V gene encodes CDR1 SGHVS and CDR2 FQNEAQ. This CDR3 is built from 15 residues. The CDR3 is CASSSKTGNKNIQYF.

The chain is built from TRBV4-2 and TRBJ2-2; lacking DNA, the TRBD1 call made by TCRdb goes unchecked. This CDR3 has 18 residues. Germline V gene data show CDR1 as LGHNA and CDR2 as YNFKEQ. CDR3 protein: CASSHLRQERENTGELFF.

The rearrangement links TRBV30 to TRBJ2-3; TCRdb's D call of TRBD2 is untestable without DNA. Germline CDR1 and CDR2: GTSNPN and SVGIG (reference sequence). The CDR3 is 15 residues long. This CDR3 reads CAWSVLAGVQDTQYF.